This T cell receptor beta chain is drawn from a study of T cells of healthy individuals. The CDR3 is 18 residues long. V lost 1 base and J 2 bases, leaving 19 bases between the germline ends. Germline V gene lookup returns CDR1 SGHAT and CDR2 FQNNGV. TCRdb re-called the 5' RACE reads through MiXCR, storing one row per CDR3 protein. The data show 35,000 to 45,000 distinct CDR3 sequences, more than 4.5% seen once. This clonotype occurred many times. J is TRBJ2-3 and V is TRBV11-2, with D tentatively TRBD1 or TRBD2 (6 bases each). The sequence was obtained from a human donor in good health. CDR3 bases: TGTGCCAGCAGCTTAGGCGATTGGGGGGCTCCCTCCACAGATACGCAGTATTTT. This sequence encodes CASSLGDWGAPSTDTQYF.